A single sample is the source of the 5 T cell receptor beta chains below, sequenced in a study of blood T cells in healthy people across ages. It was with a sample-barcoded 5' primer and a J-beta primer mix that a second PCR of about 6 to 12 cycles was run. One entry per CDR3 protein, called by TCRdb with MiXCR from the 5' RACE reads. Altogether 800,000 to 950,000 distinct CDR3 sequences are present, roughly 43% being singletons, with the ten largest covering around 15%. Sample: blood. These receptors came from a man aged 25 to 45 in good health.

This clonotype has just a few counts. CDR3 residues: CASSDGLYNEQFF. DNA for the CDR3: TGCGCCAGCAGCGATGGCCTATACAATGAGCAGTTCTTC. The chain links TRBV5-1 to TRBJ2-1; D remains ambiguous. Trimming removed 4 bases from V and 4 bases from J, with 9 bases in between. Germline V gene lookup returns CDR1 SGHRS and CDR2 YFSETQ. The CDR3 has 13 residues.

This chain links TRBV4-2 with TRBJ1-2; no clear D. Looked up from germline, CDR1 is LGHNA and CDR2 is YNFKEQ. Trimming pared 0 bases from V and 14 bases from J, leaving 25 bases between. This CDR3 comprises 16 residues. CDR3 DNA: TGTGCCAGCAGCCAAGATCAAAACGGAGGTACTAGGGCTAAGACCTTC. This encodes CASSQDQNGGTRAKTF.

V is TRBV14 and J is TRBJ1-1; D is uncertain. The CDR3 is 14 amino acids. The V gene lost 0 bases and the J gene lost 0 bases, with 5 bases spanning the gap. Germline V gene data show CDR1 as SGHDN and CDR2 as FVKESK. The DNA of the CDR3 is TGTGCCAGCAGCCAAGAATGGGTGAACACTGAAGCTTTCTTT. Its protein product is CASSQEWVNTEAFF. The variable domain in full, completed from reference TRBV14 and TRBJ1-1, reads EAGVTQFPSHSVIEKGQTVTLRCDPISGHDNLYWYRRVMGKEIKFLLHFVKESKQDESGMPNNRFLAERTGGTYSTLKVQPAELEDSGVYFCASSQEWVNTEAFFGQGTRLTVV.

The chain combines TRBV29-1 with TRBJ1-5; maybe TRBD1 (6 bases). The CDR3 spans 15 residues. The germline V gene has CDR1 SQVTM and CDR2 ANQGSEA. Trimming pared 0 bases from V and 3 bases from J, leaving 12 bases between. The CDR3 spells CSVEDPGQPNQPQHF. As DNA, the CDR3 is TGCAGCGTTGAAGATCCTGGACAGCCCAATCAGCCCCAGCATTTT.

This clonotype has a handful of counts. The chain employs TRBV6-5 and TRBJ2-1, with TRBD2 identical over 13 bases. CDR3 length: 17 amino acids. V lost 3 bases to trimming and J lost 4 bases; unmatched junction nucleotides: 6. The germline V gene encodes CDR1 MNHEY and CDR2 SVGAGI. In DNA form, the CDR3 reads TGTGCCAGCAGTTATGGAAGGACTAGCGGGGGTTACAATGAGCAGTTCTTC. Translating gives CASSYGRTSGGYNEQFF.